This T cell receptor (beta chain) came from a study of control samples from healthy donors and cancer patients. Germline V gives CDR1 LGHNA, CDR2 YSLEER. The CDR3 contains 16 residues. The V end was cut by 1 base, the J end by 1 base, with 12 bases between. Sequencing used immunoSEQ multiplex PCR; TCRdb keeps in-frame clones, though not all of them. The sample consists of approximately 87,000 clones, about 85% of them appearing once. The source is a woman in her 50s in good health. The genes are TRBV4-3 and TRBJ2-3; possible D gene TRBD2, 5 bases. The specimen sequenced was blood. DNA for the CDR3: TGCGCCAGCAGCCAAGTGAGAGGGCCAGGCACAGATACGCAGTATTTT. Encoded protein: CASSQVRGPGTDTQYF.